These 31 T cell receptor beta chains came from one sample sequenced in a study of molecular identifiers for immune sequencing clone quantification (dated by TCRdb to 2016 to 2018). Library generation was performed with PCR. Data came from an Illumina MiSeq. In-frame beta chains were kept once TCRdb had trimmed the public reads at Q25 with fastp and called clones with MiXCR. For every CDR3 protein sequence, its rows merge into one entry that carries the most common genes and DNA. The sample table records almost 20,000 distinct CDR3 sequences; around 23% of these occur just once. Roughly 6.7% of the sample comes from the top ten. Sequencing used naive CD8+ T cells from blood, with Jurkat cell RNA spiked in. The cell subset or site label of this sample denotes: FACS-sorted CD8+CD4-CCR7+CD45RA+ naive T cells. The receptor set was obtained from a human donor in good health. Some libraries in this study had Jurkat cell RNA spiked in.

The V gene is TRBV3-1, the J gene TRBJ2-5; D may correspond to TRBD1 or TRBD2 (5 bases each). CDR3 length equals 14 residues. The V and J ends lost 2 bases and 3 bases respectively, with 10 bases between them. Germline lookup yields CDR1 LGHDT and CDR2 YNNKEL (reference sequence). CDR3 nucleotide sequence: TGTGCCAGCAGCCAACTGTGGGGGAAAGAGACCCAGTACTTC. It codes for CASSQLWGKETQYF.

This clonotype has only one observation. A single base separates this from a much larger clone, so it may be a read error. The chain is built from TRBV7-2 and TRBJ2-7, with D hard to call. The CDR3 has 13 amino acids. Trimming took off 2 bases at V and 3 bases at J, with 8 bases between the two ends. Germline V lookup: CDR1 SGHTA, CDR2 FQGNSA. CDR3 amino acids: CASSLSQSYEQYF. The CDR3 DNA sequence: TGTGCCAGCAGCTTAAGTCAGAGCTACGAGCAGTACTTC.

The sample holds many counts of this clonotype. V gene TRBV27 combines with J gene TRBJ2-1; TRBD1 matches 8 bases. This CDR3 has 14 residues. With 6 bases clipped from V and 2 bases from J, the junction kept 3 bases outside the gene matches. Germline V CDR1 and CDR2: MNHEY, SMNVEV (reference sequence). CDR3: CASRPGQAYNEQFF. As DNA, the CDR3 is TGTGCCAGCAGACCGGGACAGGCCTACAATGAGCAGTTCTTC.

This chain links TRBV20-1 with TRBJ2-2, with D maybe TRBD2 (6 bases). The germline V gene has CDR1 DFQATT and CDR2 SNEGSKA (reference sequence). The CDR3 is made up of 14 amino acids. V shed 5 bases and J shed 4 bases, with 14 bases lying between them. CDR3 bases: TGCAGTGCTCTCCGGGACTGGATCACCGGGGAGCTGTTTTTT. The encoded protein is CSALRDWITGELFF.

V and J are TRBV12-3 or TRBV12-4 and TRBJ2-2, with 10 bases matching TRBD1. The V and J ends lost 6 bases and 6 bases, in that order; junction bases with no gene match: 7. CDR3 length: 15 residues. The CDR3 DNA sequence: TGTGCCAGCAGGTGGGACAGGGGTCCCTCCGGGGAGCTGTTTTTT. Its translation: CASRWDRGPSGELFF.

The chain recombines TRBV21-1 with TRBJ2-2; TRBD2, the table's D call, was not compared with the DNA. TRBV21-1 constitutes a pseudogene. The CDR3 contains 17 residues. The CDR3 sequence: CASSKGRLAGSVGELFF. The DNA for the CDR3 is TGTGCCAGCAGCAAAGGGCGACTAGCGGGATCGGTCGGGGAGCTGTTTTTT.

Ten or more counts support this clonotype. J is TRBJ2-7 and V is TRBV2; 12 bases fit TRBD2. The V gene's germline CDR1 is SNHLY and CDR2 FYNNEI. CDR3 size: 14 residues. With 4 bases clipped from V and 3 bases from J, the junction kept 1 base outside the gene matches. CDR3 region: CASSVGLAGYEQYF. The CDR3 bases are TGTGCCAGCAGTGTGGGACTAGCGGGCTACGAGCAGTACTTC.

This clonotype occurred many times. The chain combines TRBV7-9 with TRBJ2-3; possibly TRBD1 for D (5 bases). CDR1 and CDR2 (germline): SEHNR, FQNEAQ (reference sequence). V lost 0 bases and J lost 4, with 14 bases in between. CDR3 length: 16 residues. CDR3 protein: CASSLAGLKGADTQYF. CDR3 DNA sequence: TGTGCCAGCAGCTTAGCGGGGCTGAAGGGCGCAGATACGCAGTATTTT.

This clonotype was seen a handful of times. This may stem from a read error, because a much larger clone lies one nucleotide away. The chain is built from TRBV20-1 and TRBJ2-2, with 10 positions matching TRBD2. In germline, CDR1 is DFQATT, CDR2 SNEGSKA (reference sequence). The CDR3 runs 17 residues. Trimming took 3 bases from V and 6 from J; bases not matched to a gene: 13. In DNA form, the CDR3 reads TGCAGTGCTAGGGGAATTAAGCGGGAGGGTGCCGCCGGGGAGCTGTTTTTT. Protein: CSARGIKREGAAGELFF.

With respect to this clonotype: This may stem from a read error, because a much larger clone lies one nucleotide away. This rearrangement joins TRBV6-2 or TRBV6-3 to TRBJ2-7; 8 bases agree with TRBD1. The CDR3 has 15 residues. The ends lost 5 bases at V and 5 bases at J; junction bases unmatched: 11. Germline V gene lookup returns CDR1 MNHEY and CDR2 SVGEGT. As DNA, the CDR3 is TGTGCCAGCAGTCTGACTTGGACAGGGAACCACGAGCAGTACTTC. Protein: CASSLTWTGNHEQYF.

This clonotype was counted at least ten times. Here the CDR3 reads CASTLDSQTQYF. As DNA, the CDR3 is TGTGCCAGCACCCTGGACAGCCAAACCCAGTACTTC. The chain couples TRBV12-3 or TRBV12-4 to TRBJ2-5; D perhaps matches TRBD1 (6 bases). CDR3 length: 12 residues. The V end was cut by 7 bases, the J end by 8 bases, with 14 bases between.

On this clonotype itself: One end of the junction does not line up with germline, which may come from a read error. J is TRBJ2-5 and V is TRBV9; 10 bases map to TRBD2. Germline CDR1 reads SGDLS; CDR2 reads YYNGEE. The CDR3 has 17 residues. Written as DNA, the CDR3 is TGTGCCAACAGCTTCCGAGGACTAGCGGCGTACCAAGAGACCCAGTACTTC. This sequence encodes CANSFRGLAAYQETQYF.

With respect to this clonotype: A much larger clone lies a single base off, so this may be a read error. The chain recombines TRBV27 with TRBJ2-1; 10 bases match TRBD2. The CDR3 totals 14 residues. Germline loops: CDR1 MNHEY, CDR2 SMNVEV (reference sequence). DNA of the CDR3: TGTGCCAGCGGCGGACTAGCGGCCTACAATGAGCAGCTCTTC. As protein: CASGGLAAYNEQLF.

This chain joins TRBV5-6 and TRBJ2-2; D remains ambiguous. V lost 2 bases and J lost 7, with 6 bases in between. There are 12 residues in the CDR3. The germline CDR1 and CDR2 sequences are SGHDT and YYEEEE. Written as DNA, the CDR3 is TGTGCCAGCAGCTTCGTCGTCGGGGAGCTGTTTTTT. It codes for CASSFVVGELFF.

This clonotype was recorded many times. The chain carries TRBV7-9 and TRBJ2-5; a weak D match, TRBD2 (6 bases). The V and J ends lost 1 base and 5 bases respectively, with 11 bases between them. The CDR3 extends over 14 amino acids. Germline V lookup: CDR1 SEHNR, CDR2 FQNEAQ (reference sequence). The CDR3 region is CASSLGAGIETQYF. The CDR3 bases are TGTGCCAGCAGCTTAGGTGCGGGGATTGAGACCCAGTACTTC. Complete variable domain (other parts from reference TRBV7-9 and TRBJ2-5): DTGVSQNPRHKITKRGQNVTFRCDPISEHNRLYWYRQTLGQGPEFLTYFQNEAQLEKSRLLSDRFSAERPKGSFSTLEIQRTEQGDSAMYLCASSLGAGIETQYFGPGTRLLVL.

This clonotype was counted at least ten times. The chain has TRBV25-1 and TRBJ2-2, with D possibly matching TRBD2 (5 bases). Per germline, CDR1 MGHDK and CDR2 SYGVNS. The CDR3 totals 16 residues. The V end lost 1 base, the J end lost 2 bases, and 11 bases lay between the germline ends. Written as DNA, the CDR3 is TGTGCCAGCAGTGAATTTTTACGGGAAAACACCGGGGAGCTGTTTTTT. Amino acids: CASSEFLRENTGELFF.

Ten or more counts support this clonotype. The CDR3 bases are TGTGCCAGCAGCTTAGGTAGCGGGAGTCACGAGCAGTACTTC. This translates into CASSLGSGSHEQYF. The V and J genes are TRBV7-9 and TRBJ2-7, with TRBD2 matching over 9 bases. The CDR3 spans 14 residues. Germline V gene data show CDR1 as SEHNR and CDR2 as FQNEAQ (reference sequence). Trimming removed 1 base from V and 5 bases from J; junction bases left unmatched: 3. Filled out from reference TRBV7-9 and TRBJ2-7, the complete variable domain reads DTGVSQNPRHKITKRGQNVTFRCDPISEHNRLYWYRQTLGQGPEFLTYFQNEAQLEKSRLLSDRFSAERPKGSFSTLEIQRTEQGDSAMYLCASSLGSGSHEQYFGPGTRLTVT.

This clonotype was detected ten times or more. V usage is TRBV28 and J usage is TRBJ2-7; 10 bases line up with TRBD2. The CDR3 loop spans 15 amino acids. CDR1 is MDHEN, CDR2 SYDVKM, per germline. V was clipped by 7 bases and J by 4 bases; unmatched bases: 10. The CDR3 DNA sequence: TGTGCCAGCAACCTCAGCGGGAGGGCCGCTTACGAGCAGTACTTC. It codes for CASNLSGRAAYEQYF.

Remarks on this clonotype: A much larger clone is a single base away; this may be a read error. V usage is TRBV20-1 and J usage is TRBJ2-1; D possibly corresponds to TRBD2 (5 bases). Germline V gives CDR1 DFQATT, CDR2 SNEGSKA (reference sequence). Trimming left V 1 base short and J 9 bases short, with 13 bases between. This CDR3 region has 13 residues. This chain's CDR3 is CSARVSRRLEQFF. In DNA form, the CDR3 reads TGCAGTGCTAGAGTCTCCAGGAGGCTTGAGCAGTTCTTC.

This clonotype was counted at least ten times. This chain connects TRBV5-1 to TRBJ2-6, with TRBD1 matching over 8 bases. This CDR3 comprises 15 residues. CDR1 and CDR2 from the germline V gene are SGHRS and YFSETQ. V was pared by 6 bases and J by 4 bases, with 6 bases of the junction left unmatched. CDR3 bases: TGCGCCAGCACGACAGGGGAATCGGGGGCCAACGTCCTGACTTTC. The encoded protein is CASTTGESGANVLTF. Using reference TRBV5-1 and TRBJ2-6 for the parts outside the CDR3, the full variable domain is KAGVTQTPRYLIKTRGQQVTLSCSPISGHRSVSWYQQTPGQGLQFLFEYFSETQRNKGNFPGRFSGRQFSNSRSEMNVSTLELGDSALYLCASTTGESGANVLTFGAGSRLTVL.

This chain joins TRBV4-3 and TRBJ1-2; D uncertain. The germline V gene has CDR1 LGHNA and CDR2 YSLEER. The CDR3 runs to 13 residues. V lost 2 bases to trimming and J lost 8 bases, with 12 bases between them. CDR3 sequence (DNA): TGCGCCAGCAGCCAACTCGACACCCGAGGCTACACCTTC. Amino acid sequence: CASSQLDTRGYTF.

This chain connects TRBV7-9 to TRBJ2-7, with a tentative D call TRBD2 (5 bases). The CDR3 consists of 14 residues. Germline loops: CDR1 SEHNR, CDR2 FQNEAQ (reference sequence). V was trimmed by 1 base and J by 4 bases, leaving 11 bases between them. The CDR3 nucleotides read TGTGCCAGCAGCTTAGAAGCTAGCAGTTACGAGCAGTACTTC. This encodes CASSLEASSYEQYF.

This clonotype was counted ten times or more. The chain uses TRBV7-9 and TRBJ2-1, with D possibly being TRBD2 (5 bases). Germline assignment: CDR1 SEHNR and CDR2 FQNEAQ (reference sequence). Trimming took 5 bases from V and 0 from J, leaving 17 bases between them. There are 17 residues in the CDR3. The CDR3, as DNA: TGTGCCAGCAGCCCCCTCGCGGGCGGACTCTCCTACAATGAGCAGTTCTTC. Translating it yields CASSPLAGGLSYNEQFF. Using reference TRBV7-9 and TRBJ2-1 for the parts outside the CDR3, the full variable domain is DTGVSQNPRHKITKRGQNVTFRCDPISEHNRLYWYRQTLGQGPEFLTYFQNEAQLEKSRLLSDRFSAERPKGSFSTLEIQRTEQGDSAMYLCASSPLAGGLSYNEQFFGPGTRLTVL.

This clonotype was picked up many times. This chain joins TRBV12-3 or TRBV12-4 and TRBJ2-1; 9 bases map to TRBD1. CDR3 length: 15 residues. V shed 5 bases and J 5 bases; nucleotides not matched to a gene: 7. The CDR3 coding sequence is TGTGCCAGCAGTCCACAGGGGGCAATTAACAATGAGCAGTTCTTC. Its translation is CASSPQGAINNEQFF.

This clonotype appeared many times. This chain connects TRBV5-6 to TRBJ1-2, with unresolved D. Trimming shortened V by 0 bases and J by 0 bases, and 6 bases separated the two germline ends. The germline V gene has CDR1 SGHDT and CDR2 YYEEEE. The CDR3 totals 14 residues. Written as DNA, the CDR3 is TGTGCCAGCAGCTTGGGGTGGACTAACTATGGCTACACCTTC. The encoded protein is CASSLGWTNYGYTF.

This clonotype was counted many times. The V and J genes are TRBV6-2 or TRBV6-3 and TRBJ2-3; D perhaps matches TRBD1 (7 bases). Germline CDR1 reads MNHEY; CDR2 reads SVGEGT. The germline V and J ends were trimmed by 6 bases and 2 bases, with 18 bases remaining between them. CDR3 size: 16 residues. The CDR3 sequence: CASRRTGGSYTDTQYF. CDR3 coding DNA: TGTGCCAGCAGGCGGACAGGAGGGTCCTACACAGATACGCAGTATTTT.

Note on this clonotype: One junction end disagrees with the germline gene, perhaps due to a read error. The chain couples TRBV27 to TRBJ2-4, with TRBD1 as a possible D gene (5 bases). CDR3 size: 11 residues. Germline V gives CDR1 MNHEY, CDR2 SMNVEV (reference sequence). CDR3 loop: CVSSQGNIQYF. CDR3 DNA: TGTGTCAGCAGCCAGGGAAACATTCAGTACTTC.

By proportion, this clonotype is medium-sized (0.01 to 0.1%). The chain carries TRBV5-1 and TRBJ2-7; D gene unclear. Per germline, CDR1 SGHRS and CDR2 YFSETQ. The CDR3 contains 12 residues. Trimming left V 0 bases short and J 5 bases short, with 6 bases between. CDR3 sequence: CASSLGVDEQYF. The DNA for the CDR3 is TGCGCCAGCAGCTTGGGGGTGGACGAGCAGTACTTC. The complete variable domain, with remaining parts taken from reference TRBV5-1 and TRBJ2-7, reads KAGVTQTPRYLIKTRGQQVTLSCSPISGHRSVSWYQQTPGQGLQFLFEYFSETQRNKGNFPGRFSGRQFSNSRSEMNVSTLELGDSALYLCASSLGVDEQYFGPGTRLTVT.

As DNA, the CDR3 is TGTGCCAGCAGTCTACAGGGTAGGGGCAATCAGCCCCAGCATTTT. Residues: CASSLQGRGNQPQHF. The chain links TRBV27 to TRBJ1-5; tentatively, D is TRBD1 (6 bases). Germline-derived CDR1 and CDR2 are MNHEY and SMNVEV (reference sequence). The CDR3 totals 15 residues. Trimming took 5 bases from V and 2 from J, leaving 13 bases between them.

V and J are TRBV7-9 and TRBJ2-3; D is possibly TRBD1 or TRBD2 (5 bases each). CDR3 size: 17 residues. Germline V gene data show CDR1 as SEHNR and CDR2 as FQNEAQ (reference sequence). The V end lost 5 bases, the J end lost 4 bases, and 22 bases lay between the germline ends. CDR3 coding DNA: TGTGCCAGCAGCCCGCGGTGGGACCCTGCTCCCTCAGATACGCAGTATTTT. This sequence encodes CASSPRWDPAPSDTQYF. Combining the CDR3 with reference TRBV7-9 and TRBJ2-3 gives the whole variable domain DTGVSQNPRHKITKRGQNVTFRCDPISEHNRLYWYRQTLGQGPEFLTYFQNEAQLEKSRLLSDRFSAERPKGSFSTLEIQRTEQGDSAMYLCASSPRWDPAPSDTQYFGPGTRLTVL.

The chain has TRBV28 and TRBJ2-7; TRBD1 matches 7 bases. The CDR3 is 14 residues long. The V gene's germline CDR1 is MDHEN and CDR2 SYDVKM. Germline trimming cut 6 bases from V and 1 base from J; bases unmatched to any gene: 6. CDR3 residues: CASRPTGYSYEQYF. The CDR3 nucleotides are TGTGCCAGCAGGCCGACAGGGTATTCCTACGAGCAGTACTTC.